A selection of T cell receptor beta chains follows, all from one sample in a study of blood T cell repertoires in COVID-19. Profiling relied on immunoSEQ multiplex PCR, and the TCRdb table lists in-frame clones only, not all of them. The sample consists of about 24,000 clones, 89% of them appearing once. The sequencing input was peripheral blood. The receptors here all came from a human donor in a cohort sampled during active COVID-19. Both conserved end residues are part of each CDR3. A D gene is named only where the DNA matches it firmly. Where a row states a size, it is once, few, many or the class of an expanded clone; other rows omit it.

j_call d_call v_call cdr3_length clone_size cdr3_aa cdr3_nt
TRBJ1-4 TRBD1 TRBV7-9 16 - CASSPGTGATNEKLFF TGTGCCAGCAGCCCGGGGACAGGTGCAACTAATGAAAAACTGTTTTTT
TRBJ1-1 TRBD1 TRBV7-2 15 - CASSLGGQGAKGAFF TGTGCCAGCAGCTTAGGGGGACAGGGGGCGAAGGGAGCTTTCTTT
TRBJ1-1 - TRBV28 12 once CASSLGGYEAFF TGTGCCAGCAGTTTAGGGGGCTATGAAGCTTTCTTT
TRBJ1-2 TRBD1 TRBV7-2 12 once CASSSRDRRYTF TGTGCCAGCAGCAGTAGGGACAGACGGTACACCTTC
TRBJ2-5 TRBD2 TRBV5-1 16 - CASSLLAGGIKRTQYF TGCGCCAGCAGCTTGCTAGCGGGAGGTATCAAGAGGACCCAGTACTTC
TRBJ2-2 TRBD2 TRBV9 16 - CASSPGLAGEGGELFF TGTGCCAGCAGCCCGGGACTAGCGGGAGAGGGCGGGGAGCTGTTTTTT
TRBJ1-1 - TRBV28 14 - CASSLFSGNTEAFF TGTGCCAGCAGTTTATTCTCGGGGAACACTGAAGCTTTCTTT
TRBJ1-6 - TRBV5-4 16 - CASSSDSSSYNSPLHF TGTGCCAGCAGCTCCGACAGTAGCTCCTATAATTCACCCCTCCACTTT
TRBJ2-7 - TRBV7-3 14 - CASSLSPGTYEQYF TGTGCCAGCAGCTTAAGCCCCGGGACCTACGAGCAGTACTTC
TRBJ1-2 TRBD1 TRBV10-3 15 - CAINGDRGLAYGYTF TGTGCCATCAATGGGGACAGGGGACTAGCCTATGGCTACACCTTC